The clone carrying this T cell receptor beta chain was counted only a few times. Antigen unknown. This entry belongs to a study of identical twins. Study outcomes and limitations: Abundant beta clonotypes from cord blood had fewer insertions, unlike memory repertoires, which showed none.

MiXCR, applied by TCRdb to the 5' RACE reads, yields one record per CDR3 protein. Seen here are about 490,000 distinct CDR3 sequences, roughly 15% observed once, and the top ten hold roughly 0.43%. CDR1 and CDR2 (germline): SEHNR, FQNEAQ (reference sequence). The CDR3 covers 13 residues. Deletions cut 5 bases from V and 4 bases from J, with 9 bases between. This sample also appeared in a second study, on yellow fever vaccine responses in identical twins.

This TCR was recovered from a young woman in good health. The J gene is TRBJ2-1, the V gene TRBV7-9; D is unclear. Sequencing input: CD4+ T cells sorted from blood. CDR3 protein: CASSPNGYNEQFF. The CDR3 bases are TGTGCCAGCAGCCCAAATGGGTACAATGAGCAGTTCTTC.